This T cell receptor (beta chain) emerged from a study of shared clonotypes between healthy human individuals. Trimming removed 5 bases from V and 2 bases from J; junction bases left unmatched: 3. CDR1 is SGHRS, CDR2 YFSETQ, per germline. The CDR3 totals 13 residues. Some clones are missing from TCRdb's copy, which holds only in-frame ones; the method was immunoSEQ multiplex PCR. The sample contains 2 million to 2.5 million clones, around 95% of which appear only once. The TCR comes from a young man in good health. The J gene is TRBJ2-7, the V gene TRBV5-1; 8 bases fit TRBD2. Material for sequencing was naive CD4+ T cells sorted from blood. Subset indicated: CD45RA+ positively selected. CDR3 loop: CASRPGGAYEQYF. DNA for the CDR3: TGCGCCAGCAGGCCCGGGGGGGCCTACGAGCAGTACTTC.